A single sample is the source of the 16 T cell receptor beta chains below, sequenced in a study of control samples from healthy donors and cancer patients. Libraries were prepared by immunoSEQ multiplex PCR; TCRdb keeps only in-frame clonotypes and omits some of them. The data contain tens of thousands of clones, approximately 90% of them singletons. The sample taken for sequencing was blood. All receptors derive from a woman aged 70-85 years in good health.

This sequence joins TRBV6-1 and TRBJ1-2, with no clear D. Germline values: CDR1 MNHNS, CDR2 SASEGT. The CDR3 is 12 residues long. V was pared by 3 bases and J by 5 bases, with 7 bases between. Written as DNA, the CDR3 is TGTGCCAGCAGTGACGGCTTGTATGGCTACACCTTC. Amino acid sequence: CASSDGLYGYTF.

The rearrangement uses TRBV30 and TRBJ1-1; D not resolved. Between the trimmed V and J ends, which lost 3 bases and 8 bases, there was a span of 7 bases. The CDR3 extends over 10 amino acids. CDR1 is GTSNPN and CDR2 is SVGIG in the germline V gene (reference sequence). The CDR3 sequence: CAWRSSEAFF. Here the CDR3 DNA reads TGTGCCTGGAGATCGTCCGAAGCTTTCTTT.

The V gene is TRBV3-1 (or the pseudogene TRBV3-2), the J gene TRBJ1-3; D remains unclear. CDR3 size: 12 residues. CDR1 and CDR2 (germline): LGHDT, YNNKEL (reference sequence). The V end lost 1 base, the J end lost 11 bases, and 9 bases lay between the germline ends. CDR3 protein: CASSQVEGSIYF. In nucleotides, the CDR3 is TGTGCCAGCAGCCAAGTAGAGGGCTCCATATATTTT.

The rearrangement joins TRBV9 to TRBJ2-1; TRBD2 aligns across 9 bases. The CDR3 has 15 residues. The germline gives CDR1 SGDLS, CDR2 YYNGEE. The V gene end was trimmed by 3 bases and the J gene end by 8 bases; junction bases not matched to a gene: 9. For the CDR3, the DNA is TGTGCCAGCAGCGAGGGGGCGGGAGGGCCGTATGAGCAGTTCTTC. This gives the protein CASSEGAGGPYEQFF.

DNA of the CDR3: TGTGCCAGCAGGTCGCTAGCGAGGGAGCAGTACTTC. Residues: CASRSLAREQYF. This sequence joins TRBV6-6 and TRBJ2-7; D is possibly TRBD2 (6 bases). V was trimmed by 6 bases and J by 7 bases, leaving 13 bases between them. The CDR3 spans 12 residues. CDR1 MNHNY and CDR2 SVGAGI come from the germline V gene (reference sequence).

This clone was detected once. J is TRBJ2-1 and V is TRBV4-2; no clear D. The length of the CDR3 is 15 residues. The V gene lost 3 bases and the J gene lost 8 bases, with 17 bases spanning the gap. CDR1 and CDR2 from the germline V gene are LGHNA and YNFKEQ. In DNA form, the CDR3 reads TGTGCCAGCAGCCACCGATCAGACCCAAGAGATGAGCAGTTCTTC. The encoded protein is CASSHRSDPRDEQFF.

The chain uses TRBV7-2 and TRBJ1-1; D ambiguous. The V end was cut by 5 bases, the J end by 0 bases, with 7 bases between. The CDR3 consists of 13 residues. Germline CDR1 and CDR2: SGHTA and FQGNSA. DNA for the CDR3: TGTGCCAGCAGCCCCCGGATGAACACTGAAGCTTTCTTT. The encoded protein is CASSPRMNTEAFF.

The V gene is TRBV9, the J gene TRBJ1-1; D not certain. Germline V gives CDR1 SGDLS, CDR2 YYNGEE. Trimming stripped 0 bases from V and 3 bases from J, with 9 bases between. This CDR3 has 14 residues. CDR3 bases: TGTGCCAGCAGCGTAGGTAACAGTGACACTGAAGCTTTCTTT. Protein sequence: CASSVGNSDTEAFF.

The chain recombines TRBV18 with TRBJ1-2, with D unresolved. With 3 bases removed from V and 4 bases from J, the gap between germline ends came to 12 bases. CDR1 is KGHSH and CDR2 is LQKENI in the germline V gene. This CDR3 comprises 14 residues. The CDR3 protein is CASSPPDPAYGYTF. The CDR3 DNA reads TGTGCCAGCTCACCTCCGGACCCGGCCTATGGCTACACCTTC.

Comments on this clone: Other DNA sequences in this specimen translate into the identical CDR3. The rearrangement uses TRBV5-1 and TRBJ1-1; tentatively, D is TRBD1 (5 bases). The V gene lost 0 bases and the J gene lost 1 base, with 7 bases spanning the gap. Germline assignment: CDR1 SGHRS and CDR2 YFSETQ. The CDR3 runs to 14 residues. CDR3 DNA sequence: TGCGCCAGCAGCTTGGGAGGGGAGAACACTGAAGCTTTCTTT. This translates into CASSLGGENTEAFF. Drawing the rest from reference TRBV5-1 and TRBJ1-1, the complete variable domain is KAGVTQTPRYLIKTRGQQVTLSCSPISGHRSVSWYQQTPGQGLQFLFEYFSETQRNKGNFPGRFSGRQFSNSRSEMNVSTLELGDSALYLCASSLGGENTEAFFGQGTRLTVV.

V usage is TRBV19 and J usage is TRBJ1-2, with no clear D. Germline V gene sequence: CDR1 LNHDA, CDR2 SQIVND (reference sequence). Trimming stripped 3 bases from V and 4 bases from J, with 15 bases between. The CDR3 extends over 15 amino acids. CDR3 protein: CASSIEGSGSYGYTF. The CDR3 DNA follows: TGTGCCAGTAGTATTGAGGGATCAGGTAGCTATGGCTACACCTTC. Filled out from reference TRBV19 and TRBJ1-2, the complete variable domain reads DGGITQSPKYLFRKEGQNVTLSCEQNLNHDAMYWYRQDPGQGLRLIYYSQIVNDFQKGDIAEGYSVSREKKESFPLTVTSAQKNPTAFYLCASSIEGSGSYGYTFGSGTRLTVV.

V is TRBV30 and J is TRBJ2-7; tentatively, D is TRBD1 (5 bases). Per the germline V gene, CDR1 is GTSNPN and CDR2 is SVGIG (reference sequence). This CDR3 has 12 amino acids. V was pared by 8 bases and J by 4 bases, with 15 bases between. The CDR3 DNA follows: TGTGCCGGGGCAACAACCCAGTACGAGCAGTACTTC. It encodes CAGATTQYEQYF.

The chain employs TRBV7-2 and TRBJ2-1, with 8 bases fitting TRBD2. This CDR3 comprises 15 residues. With 6 bases clipped from V and 8 bases from J, the junction kept 12 bases outside the gene matches. The germline V gene encodes CDR1 SGHTA and CDR2 FQGNSA. CDR3 region: CASRTFGGVGDEQFF. The DNA for the CDR3 is TGTGCCAGCAGGACATTCGGGGGGGTCGGCGATGAGCAGTTCTTC.

The V call is TRBV6-5, the J call TRBJ1-1; the match to TRBD1 covers 8 bases. From germline, CDR1 is MNHEY and CDR2 SVGAGI. The CDR3 is 14 residues long. V was clipped by 6 bases and J by 2 bases; unmatched bases: 5. The CDR3 sequence is CASRPDRVNTEAFF. The CDR3 DNA is TGTGCCAGCAGACCGGACAGGGTAAACACTGAAGCTTTCTTT.

The rearrangement links TRBV6-5 to TRBJ2-1, with a tentative D call TRBD2 (5 bases). Germline V lookup: CDR1 MNHEY, CDR2 SVGAGI. V lost 6 bases and J 4 bases, leaving 16 bases between the germline ends. The CDR3 is 15 amino acids. The CDR3 DNA reads as TGTGCCAGCAGGTATGAAGAGGGTACTTACAATGAGCAGTTCTTC. It specifies CASRYEEGTYNEQFF.

The chain uses TRBV9 and TRBJ2-7; 10 nucleotides align to TRBD2. V trimming: 1 base; J trimming: 5 bases; junction bases outside the gene matches: 9. CDR1 SGDLS and CDR2 YYNGEE come from the germline V gene. CDR3 length equals 16 residues. As DNA, the CDR3 is TGTGCCAGCAGCGTAACCGTCCTAGCGGGAGACCACGAGCAGTACTTC. It encodes CASSVTVLAGDHEQYF.